This TCR beta chain was captured in a study of shared clonotypes between healthy human individuals. Every immunoSEQ plate was one replicate of a subset's evenly spread DNA. Methods used by the authors: ImmunoSEQ output lacked quality scores and full-length reads, limiting matched filtering. The assay was immunoSEQ multiplex PCR, and TCRdb's table has in-frame clones only and misses some. V, J and clone size are taken as reported in that table, and D and trimming were inferred from the DNA itself. The sample holds approximately 1,500,000 clones, roughly 96% seen once. V lost 3 bases and J 1 base, leaving 13 bases between the germline ends. Germline lookup yields CDR1 MDHEN and CDR2 SYDVKM. The length of the CDR3 is 15 residues.

The sequence was collected from a man aged 25-40 years in good health. The chain joins TRBV28 to TRBJ2-7; maybe TRBD1 (6 bases). Sample: naive CD4+ T cells sorted from blood. This sample's subset: CD45RA+ positively selected. The CDR3 DNA is TGTGCCAGCAGTTTTGTGGGGGCCACGTCCTACGAGCAGTACTTC. Protein: CASSFVGATSYEQYF.